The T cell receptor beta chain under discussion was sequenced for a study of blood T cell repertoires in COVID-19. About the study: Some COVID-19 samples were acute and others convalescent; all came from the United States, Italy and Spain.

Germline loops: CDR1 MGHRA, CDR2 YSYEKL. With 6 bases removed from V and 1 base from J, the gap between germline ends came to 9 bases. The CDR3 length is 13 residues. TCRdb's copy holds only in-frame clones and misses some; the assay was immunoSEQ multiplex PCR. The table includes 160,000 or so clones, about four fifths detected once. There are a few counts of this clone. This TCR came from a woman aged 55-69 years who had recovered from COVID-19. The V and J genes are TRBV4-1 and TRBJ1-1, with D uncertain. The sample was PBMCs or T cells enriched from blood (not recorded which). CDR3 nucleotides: TGCGCCAGCAGGGTACAGTCGAACACTGAAGCTTTCTTT. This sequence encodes CASRVQSNTEAFF.